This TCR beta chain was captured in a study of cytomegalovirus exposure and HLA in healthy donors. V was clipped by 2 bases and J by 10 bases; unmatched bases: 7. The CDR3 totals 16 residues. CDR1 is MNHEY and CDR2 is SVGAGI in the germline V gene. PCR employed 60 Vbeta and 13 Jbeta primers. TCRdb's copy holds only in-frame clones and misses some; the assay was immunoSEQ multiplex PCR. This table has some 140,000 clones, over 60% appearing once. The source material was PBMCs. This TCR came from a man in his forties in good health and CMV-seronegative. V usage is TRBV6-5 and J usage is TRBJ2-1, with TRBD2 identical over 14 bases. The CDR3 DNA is TGTGCCAGCAGTTACCCGGGACTAGCGGGGGCGAGGGAGCAGTTCTTC. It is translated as CASSYPGLAGAREQFF.